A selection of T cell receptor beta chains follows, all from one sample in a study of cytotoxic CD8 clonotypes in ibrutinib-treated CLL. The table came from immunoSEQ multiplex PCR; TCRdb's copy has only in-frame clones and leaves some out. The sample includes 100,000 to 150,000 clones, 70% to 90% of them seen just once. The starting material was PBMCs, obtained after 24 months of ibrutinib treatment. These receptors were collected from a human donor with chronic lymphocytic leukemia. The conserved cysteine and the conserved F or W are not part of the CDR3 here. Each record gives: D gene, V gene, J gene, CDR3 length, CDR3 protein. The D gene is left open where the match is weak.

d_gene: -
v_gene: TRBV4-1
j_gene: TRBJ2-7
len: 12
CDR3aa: ASSQVAGGYEQY

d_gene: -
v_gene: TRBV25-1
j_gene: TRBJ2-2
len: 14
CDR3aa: ASSEYGGMSYGELF

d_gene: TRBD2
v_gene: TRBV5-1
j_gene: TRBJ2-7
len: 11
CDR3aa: ASMTSEHDEQY

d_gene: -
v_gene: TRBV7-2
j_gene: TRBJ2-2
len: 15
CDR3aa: ASSPGVVGGRSGELF

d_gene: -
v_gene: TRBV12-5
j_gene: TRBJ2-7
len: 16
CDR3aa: ASGPPLPGQTGQCEQY

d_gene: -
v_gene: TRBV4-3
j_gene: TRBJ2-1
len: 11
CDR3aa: ASSQAAYNEQF

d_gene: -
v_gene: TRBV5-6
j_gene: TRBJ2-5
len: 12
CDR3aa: ASSLEGRQETQY

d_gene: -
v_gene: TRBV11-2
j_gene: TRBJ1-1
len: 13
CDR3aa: ASKTTGLSNTEAF

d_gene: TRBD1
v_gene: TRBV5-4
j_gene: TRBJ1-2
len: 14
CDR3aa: ASSTGPGQINYGYT

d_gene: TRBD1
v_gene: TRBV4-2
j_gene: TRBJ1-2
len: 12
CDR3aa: ASSQGRQGYGYT

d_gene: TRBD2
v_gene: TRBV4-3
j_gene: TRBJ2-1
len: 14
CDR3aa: ASSQDSGLAYNEQF

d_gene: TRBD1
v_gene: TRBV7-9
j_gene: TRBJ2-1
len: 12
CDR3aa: ASSPQTGANEQF

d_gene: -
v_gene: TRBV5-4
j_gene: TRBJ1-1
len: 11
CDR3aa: ASSEGRGTEAF

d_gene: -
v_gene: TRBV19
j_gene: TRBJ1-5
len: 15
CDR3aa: ASSTIGGDKRNQPQH

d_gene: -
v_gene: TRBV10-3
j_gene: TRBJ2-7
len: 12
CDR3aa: AISESKRSDEQY

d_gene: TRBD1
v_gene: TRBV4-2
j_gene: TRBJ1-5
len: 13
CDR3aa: ASSQDLDRGQPQH

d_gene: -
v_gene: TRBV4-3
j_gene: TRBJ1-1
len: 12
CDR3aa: ASSLRAGYSEAF

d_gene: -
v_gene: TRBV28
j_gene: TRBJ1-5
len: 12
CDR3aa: ASTREGTGQPQH

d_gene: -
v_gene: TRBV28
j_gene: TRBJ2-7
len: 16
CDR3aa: ASSLSGFLAWSSYEQY

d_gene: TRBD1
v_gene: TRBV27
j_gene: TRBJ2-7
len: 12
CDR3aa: ASSPSDRGREQY

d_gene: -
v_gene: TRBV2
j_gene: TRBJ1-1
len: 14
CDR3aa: ASIFEVGARNTEAF

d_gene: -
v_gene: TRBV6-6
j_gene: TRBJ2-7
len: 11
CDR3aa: ASTGYERYEQY

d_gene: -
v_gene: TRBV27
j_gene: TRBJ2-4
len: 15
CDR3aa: ASSPTGGRATKNIQY

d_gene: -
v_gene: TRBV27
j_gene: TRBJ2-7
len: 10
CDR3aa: ASSSLRDEQY

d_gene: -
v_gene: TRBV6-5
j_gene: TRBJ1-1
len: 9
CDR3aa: VTEGITEAF

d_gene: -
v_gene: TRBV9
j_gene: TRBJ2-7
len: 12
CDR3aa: ASSPGSRLYEQY